Listed below are T cell receptor beta chains from one sample, sequenced in a study of cytomegalovirus exposure and HLA in healthy donors. Here immunoSEQ multiplex PCR was the method, and the copy in TCRdb shows in-frame clones only, minus some. Of 90,000 to 150,000 clones listed, about nine tenths were seen once; the top ten hold 1.5% to 2%. Sequenced input: PBMCs. Receptors were obtained from a man younger than 30 in good health and CMV-seronegative. Each CDR3 is given with its conserved first and last residue. D genes are given only for firm matches. Part of the rows lack a size; the others show once, few, many or a class for expanded clones.

J gene,clone size,V gene,D gene,CDR3 DNA,CDR3 protein
TRBJ2-7,few,TRBV5-1,.,TGCGCCAGCAGCTGGACATGGGGGGAATCCTACGAGCAGTACTTC,CASSWTWGESYEQYF
TRBJ2-5,.,TRBV6-6,.,TGTGCCAGCAGTTTTAGCGGCCAAGAGACCCAGTACTTC,CASSFSGQETQYF
TRBJ2-3,.,TRBV2,TRBD2,TGTGCCAGCAGAGCGGTGGGAGGGAATTACACAGATACGCAGTATTTT,CASRAVGGNYTDTQYF
TRBJ1-1,once,TRBV6-5,.,TGTGCCAGCGAACGGGACGCGGGGACTGAAGCTTTCTTT,CASERDAGTEAFF
TRBJ2-1,.,TRBV27,.,TGTGCCAGCAGTTTACACCGGGGGGCCCGGGGCTACAATGAGCAGTTCTTC,CASSLHRGARGYNEQFF
TRBJ2-7,once,TRBV19,.,TGTGCCAGTAGTATTAGGGGGGGCACGTCTTACGAGCAGTACTTC,CASSIRGGTSYEQYF
TRBJ1-4,.,TRBV6-5,.,TGTGCCAGCACCTCGGACAGAAGCTATGAAAAACTGTTTTTT,CASTSDRSYEKLFF
TRBJ1-1,.,TRBV18,.,TGTGCCAGCTCACCTGGTCAGGGACAGAACACTGAAGCTTTCTTT,CASSPGQGQNTEAFF
TRBJ1-2,few,TRBV7-9,.,TGTGCCAGCAGCTCCCAGGGGTACGGCTACACCTTC,CASSSQGYGYTF
TRBJ2-5,.,TRBV28,TRBD1,TGTGCCAGCAGTCATGATATAGACAGGGGCGGTAAGACCCAGTACTTC,CASSHDIDRGGKTQYF
TRBJ1-1,.,TRBV6-1,TRBD1,TGTGCCAGCCCGAAAGGACAGGCGGCTGAAGCTTTCTTT,CASPKGQAAEAFF
TRBJ2-7,.,TRBV11-2,TRBD2,TGTGCCAGCAGCCCCAATAGCGGGAGACCCCTCGAGCAGTACTTC,CASSPNSGRPLEQYF